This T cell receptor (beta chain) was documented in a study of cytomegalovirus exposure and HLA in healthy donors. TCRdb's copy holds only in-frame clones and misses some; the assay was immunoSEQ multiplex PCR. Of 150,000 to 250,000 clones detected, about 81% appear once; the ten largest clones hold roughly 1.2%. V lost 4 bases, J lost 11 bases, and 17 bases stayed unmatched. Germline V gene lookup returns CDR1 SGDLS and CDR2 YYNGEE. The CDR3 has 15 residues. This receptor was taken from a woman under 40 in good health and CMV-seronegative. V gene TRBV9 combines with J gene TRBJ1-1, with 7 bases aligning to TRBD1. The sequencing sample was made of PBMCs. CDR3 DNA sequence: TGTGCCAGCAGCCCCCAAGGACAGGCCTCCTCGTCGGCTTTCTTT. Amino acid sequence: CASSPQGQASSSAFF.